The subject of this entry is one T cell receptor (beta chain). From germline, CDR1 is PRHDT and CDR2 FYEKMQ (reference sequence). J was trimmed by 6 bases and V by 0 bases; bases with no gene match: 9. CDR3 length: 16 amino acids. This record comes from a study of blood T cell repertoires in COVID-19. Produced via immunoSEQ multiplex PCR; TCRdb's table is partial and in-frame only. This table holds 150,000 to 250,000 clones, roughly 77% found once. The receptor was derived from a woman aged 40 to 50 with COVID-19, enrolled during active disease. The V call is TRBV13, the J call TRBJ2-7, with 9 bases aligning to TRBD2. Sequencing input: peripheral blood. The CDR3 bases are TGTGCCAGCAGCTTAGGGGGAGCGGGAGGTGGATCCGAGCAGTACTTC. Its protein is CASSLGGAGGGSEQYF.